The 29 T cell receptor beta chains listed next were all sequenced from one sample in a study of blood T cell repertoires in COVID-19. Clones were read by immunoSEQ multiplex PCR, and TCRdb kept only the in-frame ones, dropping some. Counted here are around 230,000 clones, around four fifths occurring once; the ten biggest clones make up 25% to 35%. The sample was peripheral blood. The receptors come from a man between 40 and 49 years old with acute or convalescent COVID-19.

V usage is TRBV25-1 and J usage is TRBJ1-6; D unresolved. This CDR3 region has 13 residues. The ends were cut back, 5 bases at V and 3 bases at J, with 5 bases in the middle. In germline, CDR1 is MGHDK, CDR2 SYGVNS. CDR3 loop: CASSKLYNSPLHF. As DNA, the CDR3 is TGTGCCAGCAGTAAGCTCTATAATTCACCCCTCCACTTT.

The chain combines TRBV27 with TRBJ2-1; 8 bases are shared with TRBD2. The CDR3 extends over 17 amino acids. Germline V gene sequence: CDR1 MNHEY, CDR2 SMNVEV (reference sequence). After removal of 4 bases from V and 7 bases from J, the junction contained 15 bases not matched to a gene. This CDR3 reads CASSSRGVSGEVNEQFF. The CDR3 DNA follows: TGTGCCAGCAGTTCCCGTGGTGTTAGCGGGGAGGTGAATGAGCAGTTCTTC.

The genes are TRBV19 and TRBJ1-1; D is possibly TRBD1 (5 bases). The CDR3 sequence is 12 residues long. V lost 8 bases and J 6 bases, leaving 13 bases between the germline ends. Looked up from germline, CDR1 is LNHDA and CDR2 is SQIVND (reference sequence). DNA for the CDR3: TGTGCCAGTCACAGGCAAGATGCTGAAGCTTTCTTT. Translation: CASHRQDAEAFF.

The chain couples TRBV9 to TRBJ2-1, with 10 bases aligning to TRBD1. Germline V gene lookup returns CDR1 SGDLS and CDR2 YYNGEE. The CDR3 length is 17 residues. The V segment lost 3 bases and the J segment 4 bases; nucleotides outside the gene matches: 10. The CDR3 reads CASSADSGTGAYNEQFF. CDR3 DNA sequence: TGTGCCAGCAGCGCAGACTCCGGGACAGGGGCTTACAATGAGCAGTTCTTC.

Turning to this clone: Additional DNA sequences in this sample encode the identical CDR3. The chain couples TRBV6-5 to TRBJ2-3; 10 nucleotides line up with TRBD2. The V gene's germline CDR1 is MNHEY and CDR2 SVGAGI. This CDR3 is built from 15 residues. Trimming removed 7 bases from V and 3 bases from J; junction bases left unmatched: 7. Here the CDR3 DNA reads TGTGCCAGCACCGCCCTAGCGGGAGTGACAGATACGCAGTATTTT. This translates into CASTALAGVTDTQYF.

This CDR3 reads CAISASVSGRAPSGNEQFF. The CDR3 DNA is TGTGCCATCAGTGCATCGGTAAGCGGGAGGGCCCCCTCGGGGAATGAGCAGTTCTTC. The chain uses TRBV10-3 and TRBJ2-1; 10 bases align to TRBD2. This CDR3 spans 19 amino acids. V dropped 4 bases and J dropped 7; count of bases not matched to a gene: 19. Germline V gene lookup returns CDR1 ENHRY and CDR2 SYGVKD.

V gene TRBV6-5 combines with J gene TRBJ2-3, with 13 bases matching TRBD2. Looked up from germline, CDR1 is MNHEY and CDR2 is SVGAGI. Unmatched junction bases numbered 3, after V lost 6 bases and J lost 6 bases. The CDR3 runs 14 residues. The CDR3: CASSATSGRDTQYF. The DNA of the CDR3 is TGTGCCAGCAGCGCGACTAGCGGGAGGGATACGCAGTATTTT.

The chain joins TRBV15 to TRBJ1-4; D not resolved. This CDR3 contains 15 residues. Germline V gene lookup returns CDR1 LNHNV and CDR2 YYDKDF (reference sequence). Deletions cut 6 bases from V and 8 bases from J, with 19 bases between. CDR3 in amino acids: CATRTNPGSGEKLFF. As DNA, the CDR3 is TGTGCCACCAGAACAAATCCGGGGTCGGGCGAAAAACTGTTTTTT.

The DNA of the CDR3 is TGTGCCAGCAGCCCCGGACAGGGAACCTATGGCTACACCTTC. It codes for CASSPGQGTYGYTF. The chain couples TRBV3-1 (or the pseudogene TRBV3-2) to TRBJ1-2, with 8 bases identical to TRBD1. CDR1 and CDR2 from the germline V gene are LGHDT and YNNKEL (reference sequence). The CDR3 consists of 14 residues. The V segment lost 4 bases and the J segment 4 bases; nucleotides outside the gene matches: 5.

The rearrangement uses TRBV7-9 and TRBJ2-5; D gene unclear. The CDR3 is 13 residues long. CDR1 and CDR2 from the germline V gene are SEHNR and FQNEAQ (reference sequence). With 3 bases removed from V and 7 bases from J, the gap between germline ends came to 12 bases. The CDR3 nucleotides are TGTGCCAGCAGCTTGGCTAGTCTGGGGACCCAGTACTTC. Translating gives CASSLASLGTQYF.

J is TRBJ1-2 and V is TRBV24-1, with D unresolved. Trimming cost V 4 bases and J 8 bases, with 13 bases left between them. The CDR3 spans 13 residues. CDR1 KGHDR and CDR2 SFDVKD come from the germline V gene. The CDR3 nucleotides are TGTGCCACCAGTGACCGTGACTGGGTGGGCTACACCTTC. It translates to CATSDRDWVGYTF.

This clone was counted a few times. V and J are TRBV2 and TRBJ1-2; TRBD1 matches at 7 bases. This CDR3 has 15 residues. The junction had 9 bases not matched to a gene; V was cut back by 6 bases and J by 2 bases. Germline V gives CDR1 SNHLY, CDR2 FYNNEI. CDR3 nucleotides: TGTGCCAGCAGCCCCTCACAGGGGTCCAACTATGGCTACACCTTC. It specifies CASSPSQGSNYGYTF. The full variable domain, its missing parts supplied by reference TRBV2 and TRBJ1-2, is EPEVTQTPSHQVTQMGQEVILRCVPISNHLYFYWYRQILGQKVEFLVSFYNNEISEKSEIFDDQFSVERPDGSNFTLKIRSTKLEDSAMYFCASSPSQGSNYGYTFGSGTRLTVV.

The chain carries TRBV19 and TRBJ1-1; TRBD1 is a possible D gene (5 bases). Germline V gene sequence: CDR1 LNHDA, CDR2 SQIVND (reference sequence). This CDR3 is built from 16 residues. V shed 5 bases and J shed 2 bases, with 18 bases lying between them. The CDR3 nucleotides are TGTGCCAGTAGTCCGAGACGAACGACAGCCAACACTGAAGCTTTCTTT. It yields the protein CASSPRRTTANTEAFF.

The rearrangement links TRBV6-5 to TRBJ2-3, with D unresolved. Trimming left V 5 bases short and J 6 bases short, with 12 bases between. This CDR3 comprises 13 residues. Germline V lookup: CDR1 MNHEY, CDR2 SVGAGI. The CDR3 sequence: CASSIKPVDTQYF. In DNA form, the CDR3 reads TGTGCCAGCAGTATCAAGCCGGTCGATACGCAGTATTTT.

The V and J genes are TRBV6-1 and TRBJ2-7; D not certain. The CDR3 has 14 residues. Per germline, CDR1 MNHNS and CDR2 SASEGT. The germline V and J ends were trimmed by 2 bases and 2 bases, with 10 bases remaining between them. CDR3 residues: CASSEPRLTYEQYF. CDR3 nucleotides: TGTGCCAGCAGTGAACCCCGGTTAACCTACGAGCAGTACTTC.

V is TRBV29-1 and J is TRBJ1-1; TRBD1 matches 7 bases. The ends lost 6 bases at V and 5 bases at J; junction bases unmatched: 9. There are 13 residues in the CDR3. Germline CDR1 reads SQVTM; CDR2 reads ANQGSEA. The chain's CDR3 is CSVRHRGETEAFF. For the CDR3, the DNA is TGCAGCGTCCGTCACAGGGGAGAGACTGAAGCTTTCTTT.

The V call is TRBV9, the J call TRBJ1-1; 9 positions match TRBD1. This CDR3 has 15 residues. The germline CDR1 and CDR2 sequences are SGDLS and YYNGEE. Trimming took 4 bases from V and 7 from J; bases not matched to a gene: 11. The CDR3 nucleotides are TGTGCCAGCAGCTCATCGGACAGGGGCCGCTTTGAAGCTTTCTTT. This sequence encodes CASSSSDRGRFEAFF.

The rearrangement links TRBV10-2 to TRBJ2-2; 10 nucleotides align to TRBD1. The CDR3 has 15 residues. J gave up 7 bases and V 6 bases, and 8 bases lay outside the gene matches. Germline V gives CDR1 WSHSY, CDR2 SAAADI. The CDR3 here is CASRSDRGQGGELFF. The CDR3 coding sequence is TGCGCCAGCAGAAGCGACAGGGGGCAGGGCGGGGAGCTGTTTTTT.

The chain recombines TRBV19 with TRBJ2-7, with D possibly being TRBD2 (5 bases). Germline lookup yields CDR1 LNHDA and CDR2 SQIVND (reference sequence). The ends were cut back, 6 bases at V and 6 bases at J, with 27 bases in the middle. The CDR3 extends over 17 amino acids. DNA for the CDR3: TGTGCCAGTAGCCCCCGATCTGCCGGACTCCAAAGGTTCGAGCAGTACTTC. As protein: CASSPRSAGLQRFEQYF.

The rearrangement links TRBV19 to TRBJ1-1, with 8 bases aligning to TRBD1. The V and J ends lost 5 bases and 8 bases, in that order; junction bases with no gene match: 10. CDR1 and CDR2 (germline): LNHDA, SQIVND (reference sequence). This CDR3 has 14 amino acids. Here the CDR3 reads CASSPQGGRWEAFF. For the CDR3, the DNA is TGTGCCAGTAGTCCACAGGGGGGGCGCTGGGAAGCTTTCTTT.

The chain is built from TRBV29-1 and TRBJ1-2; D not certain. V lost 1 base and J 6 bases, leaving 9 bases between the germline ends. This CDR3 spans 12 amino acids. Per the germline V gene, CDR1 is SQVTM and CDR2 is ANQGSEA. CDR3 region: CSVEGGHNGYTF. DNA of the CDR3: TGCAGCGTTGAAGGAGGTCATAATGGCTACACCTTC.

The sample holds many counts of this clone. The chain has TRBV9 and TRBJ2-3; 10 nucleotides agree with TRBD1. Germline CDR1 is SGDLS and CDR2 is YYNGEE. Unmatched junction bases numbered 17, after V lost 7 bases and J lost 6 bases. The CDR3 runs 17 residues. In DNA form, the CDR3 reads TGTGCCAGCTCGGGACTCGGACAGGGGGAGCCGCGGGATACGCAGTATTTT. Translating gives CASSGLGQGEPRDTQYF.

The chain has TRBV5-1 and TRBJ1-2; 7 positions agree with TRBD1. The germline CDR1 and CDR2 sequences are SGHRS and YFSETQ. The V and J ends lost 4 bases and 0 bases, in that order; junction bases with no gene match: 3. This CDR3 has 14 residues. The CDR3 bases are TGCGCCAGCAGCACTGACAGGGCTAACTATGGCTACACCTTC. It specifies CASSTDRANYGYTF.

The V gene is TRBV2, the J gene TRBJ1-3; D gene ambiguous. The CDR3 extends over 15 amino acids. Per the germline V gene, CDR1 is SNHLY and CDR2 is FYNNEI. V gave up 1 base and J gave up 0 bases, with 7 bases separating them. The CDR3 region is CASSEDRASGNTIYF. In DNA form, the CDR3 reads TGTGCCAGCAGTGAAGACCGAGCCTCTGGAAACACCATATATTTT.

A single count supports this clone. J is TRBJ2-3 and V is TRBV27; TRBD2 aligns across 10 bases. Germline V lookup: CDR1 MNHEY, CDR2 SMNVEV (reference sequence). The CDR3 is made up of 16 amino acids. V lost 5 bases and J lost 7; bases outside the gene matches: 12. CDR3 region: CASSILAGAVPNTQYF. Written as DNA, the CDR3 is TGTGCCAGCAGTATCCTAGCGGGAGCAGTCCCAAATACGCAGTATTTT.

The chain links TRBV5-1 to TRBJ2-7; D possibly corresponds to TRBD1 (6 bases). The CDR3 is 14 residues long. Trimming cost V 1 base and J 4 bases, with 12 bases left between them. Per the germline V gene, CDR1 is SGHRS and CDR2 is YFSETQ. CDR3 loop: CASSLTGSRYEQYF. The CDR3 nucleotides are TGCGCCAGCAGCTTGACAGGGAGCAGGTACGAGCAGTACTTC.

This rearrangement joins TRBV29-1 to TRBJ2-4, with TRBD2 matching 10 bases. The J segment lost 16 bases and the V segment lost 3 bases, leaving 12 bases of the junction unmatched. The CDR3 is made up of 13 amino acids. Per germline, CDR1 SQVTM and CDR2 ANQGSEA. The CDR3 DNA sequence: TGCAGCGTTGATTCCCCTAGCGGGAGTTCCCAATACTTC. It yields the protein CSVDSPSGSSQYF.

The chain is built from TRBV19 and TRBJ1-5, with 9 positions matching TRBD1. In germline, CDR1 is LNHDA, CDR2 SQIVND (reference sequence). The V gene end was trimmed by 9 bases and the J gene end by 15 bases; junction bases not matched to a gene: 12. There are 12 residues in the CDR3. CDR3 sequence: CASTNRQGDWHF. CDR3 DNA: TGTGCCAGCACCAATCGACAGGGGGACTGGCATTTT.

The chain carries TRBV19 and TRBJ1-1; D call uncertain. CDR3 length equals 14 residues. Germline V lookup: CDR1 LNHDA, CDR2 SQIVND (reference sequence). The V gene lost 5 bases and the J gene lost 4 bases, with 14 bases spanning the gap. Here the CDR3 reads CASSHISGSTEAFF. The DNA of the CDR3 is TGTGCCAGTAGTCATATATCGGGGTCCACTGAAGCTTTCTTT.